This T cell receptor (beta chain) was observed in a study of T cell repertoires in cytomegalovirus infection. With respect to this clonotype: The antigen remains unidentified.

TCRdb redid the calling of the reads with MiXCR, one entry per CDR3 protein. Counted here are about 570,000 distinct CDR3 sequences, just under 40% occurring once; the ten biggest clones make up 48%. V dropped 5 bases and J dropped 0 bases, with 13 bases sitting between them. CDR1 SGHTA and CDR2 FQGNSA come from the germline V gene. This CDR3 has 15 amino acids. Sequenced material: cultured PBMCs, taken from culture after CMV antigen stimulation. This clonotype was obtained from a human donor in good health (CMV status not recorded). Some clones in this sample may be carry-over from other donors' samples. The rearrangement joins TRBV7-2 to TRBJ1-1, with no clear D. In DNA form, the CDR3 reads TGTGCCAGCAGCGCGGGAAACGGAATGAACACTGAAGCTTTCTTT. Translating it yields CASSAGNGMNTEAFF.